The rows below give T cell receptor beta chains drawn from one sample of a study of T cell repertoires in cytomegalovirus infection. These TCRs are of unknown antigen specificity. TCRdb independently ran MiXCR on the reads; one entry per CDR3 protein. The data show about 310,000 distinct CDR3 sequences, 25% seen once. The sequenced sample was cultured PBMCs, obtained from culture after CMV antigen stimulation. The source is a human donor in good health (CMV status not recorded). Some clones in this sample may be carry-over from other donors' samples. The CDR3 runs from the conserved cysteine through the conserved F or W. Fields, in order: J gene, clone size, V gene, D gene, CDR3 DNA, CDR3 protein. D genes are given only for firm matches. A clone size is listed for some rows: how often the clone was seen (once, few, many), or a class if it is expanded.

TRBJ1-1,NA,TRBV7-9,NA,TGTGCCAGCAGCTCTAATTTAGGTTTGAACACTGAAGCTTTCTTT,CASSSNLGLNTEAFF
TRBJ2-1,few,TRBV20-1,TRBD1,TGCAGTGCTGCTGGACAGGGGCCTCAAAGCTCCTACAATGAGCAGTTCTTC,CSAAGQGPQSSYNEQFF
TRBJ2-4,once,TRBV18,NA,TGTGCCAGCTCACCTCAGGCGCAGGGAATAAACATTCAGTACTTC,CASSPQAQGINIQYF
TRBJ1-2,few,TRBV12-5,NA,TGTGCTAGTGGTCCCCCCCGTCCGGGGATTAATGGCTACACCTTC,CASGPPRPGINGYTF
TRBJ2-1,many,TRBV7-6,TRBD1,TGTGCCAGCAGCTTACCAGGGACAGGGACTTCCTACAATGAGCAGTTCTTC,CASSLPGTGTSYNEQFF
TRBJ1-1,NA,TRBV27,NA,TGTGCCAGCAGGCCCTTAGGGGACACTGAAGCTTTCTTT,CASRPLGDTEAFF
TRBJ2-5,NA,TRBV24-1,NA,TGTGCCACCTCTTTATCCGGGGAGACCCAGTACTTC,CATSLSGETQYF
TRBJ2-1,few,TRBV11-3,TRBD2,TGTGCCAGCAGCCCCCGGACAGTAGCTAGCGGGAGGGTTACAGTAAATGAGCAGTTCTTC,CASSPRTVASGRVTVNEQFF
TRBJ2-1,many,TRBV7-3,TRBD2,TGTGCCAGCAGCTTATCTAGCGGGCTTTACAATGAGCAGTTCTTC,CASSLSSGLYNEQFF
TRBJ2-2,NA,TRBV9,NA,TGTGCCAGCAGCGGACCAGTCAACACCGGGGAGCTGTTTTTT,CASSGPVNTGELFF
TRBJ2-3,NA,TRBV7-4,TRBD2,TGTGCCAGCAGTTCCCCCCCACGGGCTAGCGGCAGCACAGATACGCAGTATTTT,CASSSPPRASGSTDTQYF
TRBJ1-5,NA,TRBV6-2/TRBV6-3,NA,TGTGCCAGCAGCCGTCGGGAGGGGCTTCAGCCCCAGCATTTT,CASSRREGLQPQHF
TRBJ1-2,NA,TRBV6-1,NA,TGTGCCAGCAGCAAGGACAGAACCTATGGCTACACCTTC,CASSKDRTYGYTF
TRBJ1-5,NA,TRBV28,NA,TGTGCCAGCACCCGTGACGGATTATATAGCAATCAGCCCCAGCATTTT,CASTRDGLYSNQPQHF
TRBJ2-3,many,TRBV7-2,NA,TGTGCCAGCAGCTTAGCGGTACGACATATGGATACGCAGTATTTT,CASSLAVRHMDTQYF
TRBJ2-1,many,TRBV6-5,TRBD1,TGTGCCAGCAGTTACTTTACAGGGGATCCCTCCTACAATGAGCAGTTCTTC,CASSYFTGDPSYNEQFF
TRBJ1-2,few,TRBV6-6,TRBD1,TGTGCCAGCACCGCGGGGACAGGGGGCGGGGAGGGCTATGGCTACACCTTC,CASTAGTGGGEGYGYTF
TRBJ2-3,NA,TRBV6-4,TRBD1,TGTGCCAGCAGTGACCAAACAGGGGGAGATACGCAGTATTTT,CASSDQTGGDTQYF
TRBJ2-2,many,TRBV7-6,TRBD1,TGTGCCAGCAGCACGGGACAGCGTATCCCCGGGGAGCTGTTTTTT,CASSTGQRIPGELFF
TRBJ1-3,NA,TRBV7-2,TRBD1,TGTGCCAGCAGCTTCCCACTGAACAAGGACAGGATTGGAAACACCATATATTTT,CASSFPLNKDRIGNTIYF
TRBJ1-2,NA,TRBV20-1,NA,TGCAGTGCAGGGAACGGGGGCACCCATGGCTACACCTTC,CSAGNGGTHGYTF
TRBJ1-2,few,TRBV30,TRBD1,TGTGCCTGGAGTGTCCAAAGGGGGCGGAACTATGGCTACACCTTC,CAWSVQRGRNYGYTF
TRBJ2-1,few,TRBV4-2,NA,TGTGCCAGCAGCCAAACCGCTAGCGACTCCTACAATGAGCAGTTCTTC,CASSQTASDSYNEQFF
TRBJ2-7,NA,TRBV10-3,NA,TGTGCCATCACCGGGCCCCTCGCGGGCGAGCAGTACTTC,CAITGPLAGEQYF
TRBJ2-7,many,TRBV7-6,NA,TGTGCCAGCAGCTTCCGACCGGGCGAGCAGTACTTC,CASSFRPGEQYF
TRBJ2-3,NA,TRBV5-4,TRBD2,TGTGCCAGCAGCTCGCGATTGGGGGCGGGAGGGAATAGCACAGATACGCAGTATTTT,CASSSRLGAGGNSTDTQYF
TRBJ2-1,many,TRBV7-9,TRBD2,TGTGCCAGCAGCCAAAAATTGAGCGGGAGAATTGACTATGAGCAGTTCTTC,CASSQKLSGRIDYEQFF
TRBJ2-5,NA,TRBV13,NA,TGTGCCAGCAGCTTACCGGGTAAAGAGACCCAGTACTTC,CASSLPGKETQYF
TRBJ2-1,NA,TRBV5-6,TRBD1,TGTGCCAGCAGCTTGGTAAGGCAGGGGGCGTCTGAGCAGTTCTTC,CASSLVRQGASEQFF